Following are 11 T cell receptor beta chains from one sample sequenced in a study of cytomegalovirus exposure and HLA in healthy donors. Only in-frame clones appear in the TCRdb table, and some are missing; sequencing was by immunoSEQ multiplex PCR. The table has some 150,000 clones, around 89% seen once. Sequencing was performed on PBMCs. Receptors originate from a man aged 18 to 30 in good health and CMV-seronegative.

The chain is built from TRBV5-1 and TRBJ2-7, with 8 bases identical to TRBD1. Germline V gene sequence: CDR1 SGHRS, CDR2 YFSETQ. V shed 6 bases, J shed 4 bases, and the junction held 9 bases outside the gene matches. CDR3 length: 14 amino acids. The CDR3 here is CASKTQGAGYEQYF. The CDR3 DNA reads TGCGCCAGCAAGACGCAGGGGGCTGGGTACGAGCAGTACTTC.

This rearrangement joins TRBV7-2 to TRBJ2-3; TRBD1 agrees at 8 bases. The CDR3 is 16 amino acids. Per germline, CDR1 SGHTA and CDR2 FQGNSA. V lost 2 bases to trimming and J lost 2 bases; unmatched junction nucleotides: 6. This CDR3 is CASSLPGQGYTDTQYF. The CDR3 nucleotides read TGTGCCAGCAGCTTACCCGGACAGGGTTACACAGATACGCAGTATTTT.

This clone showed up just once. The chain couples TRBV27 to TRBJ2-1; D possibly corresponds to TRBD1 (6 bases). V gave up 4 bases and J gave up 1 base, with 23 bases separating them. The CDR3 consists of 19 residues. Germline lookup yields CDR1 MNHEY and CDR2 SMNVEV (reference sequence). CDR3 sequence (DNA): TGTGCCAGCAGTTGGGAAACAGGGTCCGCCCGAAATTCCTACAATGAGCAGTTCTTC. Encoded protein: CASSWETGSARNSYNEQFF.

The genes are TRBV5-1 and TRBJ1-6; 8 bases fit TRBD1. With V trimmed by 4 bases and J by 8 bases, 8 bases remained unmatched. This CDR3 is 15 amino acids long. Germline V gene data show CDR1 as SGHRS and CDR2 as YFSETQ. The CDR3 sequence is CASSGRTGGDSPLHF. The CDR3 DNA reads TGCGCCAGCAGCGGGCGCACAGGGGGAGATTCACCCCTCCACTTT.

The rearrangement joins TRBV28 to TRBJ2-4; a possible D gene is TRBD1 (6 bases). Per the germline V gene, CDR1 is MDHEN and CDR2 is SYDVKM. The CDR3 spans 16 residues. V dropped 4 bases and J dropped 7 bases, with 20 bases sitting between them. Here the CDR3 reads CASSYDPGAAANIQYF. CDR3 nucleotides: TGTGCCAGCAGTTACGACCCAGGGGCAGCGGCCAACATTCAGTACTTC.

The V call is TRBV10-3, the J call TRBJ2-1; 8 bases are shared with TRBD2. CDR3 length: 17 amino acids. Trimming took 7 bases from V and 6 from J; bases not matched to a gene: 17. CDR1 is ENHRY, CDR2 SYGVKD, per germline. CDR3 sequence (DNA): TGTGCCATCACCCGAGAGCGGGAGAATATGAGGGGCAATGAGCAGTTCTTC. Amino acids: CAITRERENMRGNEQFF.

The genes are TRBV11-2 and TRBJ2-1; 7 nucleotides line up with TRBD2. Germline CDR1 and CDR2: SGHAT and FQNNGV. V was pared by 5 bases and J by 8 bases, with 15 bases of the junction left unmatched. The CDR3 totals 16 residues. The CDR3 protein is CASSHRLAEKEDEQFF. CDR3 coding DNA: TGTGCCAGCAGCCACAGACTAGCTGAAAAGGAGGATGAGCAGTTCTTC.

This sequence joins TRBV28 and TRBJ1-6; 8 positions match TRBD1. Germline loops: CDR1 MDHEN, CDR2 SYDVKM. V lost 8 bases and J lost 9; bases outside the gene matches: 6. This CDR3 is 13 amino acids long. CDR3 in amino acids: CASHTGGASPLHF. The CDR3 DNA follows: TGTGCCAGCCATACAGGGGGAGCTTCACCCCTCCACTTT.

This chain connects TRBV4-3 to TRBJ2-7, with TRBD1 as a possible D gene (5 bases). This CDR3 spans 15 amino acids. Trimming took 1 base from V and 0 from J, leaving 10 bases between them. CDR1 and CDR2 (germline): LGHNA, YSLEER. CDR3 amino acids: CASSQVAGPSYEQYF. CDR3 coding DNA: TGCGCCAGCAGCCAAGTTGCAGGGCCCTCCTACGAGCAGTACTTC.

The chain is built from TRBV6-1 and TRBJ2-7; 7 bases map to TRBD1. J was trimmed by 2 bases and V by 5 bases; bases with no gene match: 9. Germline-derived CDR1 and CDR2 are MNHNS and SASEGT. This CDR3 contains 15 residues. CDR3 nucleotide sequence: TGTGCCAGCAGTTTGACAGGGTTTAACACCTACGAGCAGTACGTC. It translates to CASSLTGFNTYEQYV.

The rearrangement links TRBV18 to TRBJ2-5; 8 nucleotides agree with TRBD1. V lost 3 bases, J lost 3 bases, and 0 bases stayed unmatched. Germline V gives CDR1 KGHSH, CDR2 LQKENI. The CDR3 covers 13 residues. The CDR3 coding sequence is TGTGCCAGCTCACCGGGACAGGAAGAGACCCAGTACTTC. Translation: CASSPGQEETQYF.